Below, one TCR beta chain is given with its context. Its antigen is unknown. Addition of a universal primer site occurred through template switching, and cDNA carried unique molecular identifiers. MiXCR, applied by TCRdb to the 5' RACE reads, yields one record per CDR3 protein. This sample yields some 560,000 distinct CDR3 sequences, of which just under 10% are seen a single time; approximately 3% belongs to the top ten. This record comes from a study of identical twins. Germline assignment: CDR1 SGHAT and CDR2 FQNNGV. This CDR3 contains 16 residues. V shed 2 bases and J shed 2 bases, with 14 bases lying between them. General study points: The analysis was cross-sectional rather than longitudinal within donors. Those out-of-frame alpha sequences shared by twins showed an excess of low generation probability.

This same sample was also taken into another study, of yellow fever vaccine responses in identical twins.

The sequencing input was PBMCs. The chain is built from TRBV11-2 and TRBJ2-3; D assignment may be TRBD1 or TRBD2 (6 bases each). This clonotype was sampled from a woman between 18 and 30 years old in good health. The CDR3 sequence: CASSLRSGGYTDTQYF. The DNA of the CDR3 is TGTGCCAGCAGCTTAAGGTCCGGGGGCTACACAGATACGCAGTATTTT.